Reported below is one TCR beta chain. This clone is assessed as medium-sized (0.01 to 0.1%). This clone's antigen is unknown. Within one base of it there is no much larger clone, and no base qualities were kept. The source of the sample is a study of Ad26.COV2.S vaccination and SARS-CoV-2 variants (TCRdb year 2021). Background on the whole study: Sequencing of the TCRbeta repertoire served to evaluate the specificity and breadth of SARS-CoV-2-reactive T cell receptors following Ad26.COV2.S vaccination. The TCR-sequenced set comprised around 30 samples: some 20 Ad26.COV2.S vaccine recipients, 5 placebo recipients and 8 SARS-CoV-2 convalescent individuals.

TCRbeta CDR3 regions were sequenced with the immunoSEQ Assay. After extraction, genomic DNA underwent amplification by bias-controlled multiplex PCR, followed by high-throughput sequencing. On the authors' methods: To quantify the absolute abundance of each unique TCRbeta CDR3 region, sequences were collapsed and filtered. T cell fraction was estimated by normalizing TCRbeta template counts to usable DNA, with usable DNA measured through amplification of reference genes found in all nucleated cells. Repertoire TCRs were annotated as SARS-CoV-2-specific when V gene, CDR3 amino acid sequence and J gene were exactly matched to a known reactive TCR set. MIRA supplied the reference SARS-CoV-2 TCR set, which was filtered for enrichment in COVID-19-positive ImmuneCODE repertoires so that public or cross-reactive TCRs were removed. Using the MIRA antigens, annotated TCRs were further analysed by specific ORF or by position within an ORF. Breadth was defined as annotated unique rearrangements over total unique productive rearrangements; depth was the summed frequency of those rearrangements. Two-sided Wilcoxon rank-sum tests were applied when comparing TCR breadth between groups. This is the immuneACCESS table as TCRdb keeps it, with only in-frame sequences that have V and J called. A part of the clones is gone; compared with another copy, unresolved V genes explain less than half, and the rest is unexplained. From that table come the V and J calls and clone size; the DNA was used to work out D and trimming. The sample records over 110,000 clones, 70% to 90% of which are singletons. The ten largest account for about 5% of the sample.

From V the trimming removes 7 bases and from J it removes 10 bases, while the gene matches leave 4 bases of the junction unaccounted for. From the cysteine up to the phenylalanine, the CDR3 has a length of 13 residues. Solely the CDR3 DNA is kept, with 39 bases framed from the first base. Reading the germline V gene gives CDR1 SGHAT and CDR2 FQNNGV. Results the study describes overall, beyond this receptor: Ad26.COV2.S recipients had higher spike-specific TCR breadth than placebo recipients (P = 0.0014). The authors noted that the TCR breadth and depth analyses may have underestimated total T cell responses. After vaccination, spike-specific CD8+ and CD4+ T cell responses were reported to show substantial breadth. Comparable non-spike TCR breadth was observed between vaccine and placebo recipients, consistent with only spike being contained in the vaccine.

In the paper's terms, the time point label means: individuals recovered from natural SARS-CoV-2 infection. The TCR sequence derives from a human donor who had recovered from COVID-19. This receptor chain uses TRBV11-2 and TRBJ2-1; TRBD2 lines up with 13 middle nucleotides. Sequenced material: peripheral blood, taken after recovery from COVID-19. The nucleotide sequence is TGTGCCAGCACCTGGACTAGCGGGGGAGAGCAGTTCTTC. Its protein is CASTWTSGGEQFF.